What follows are 18 T cell receptor beta chains derived from one specimen sequenced in a study of vaccination and CD4 T cells after COVID-19. An Oncomine TCR Beta short-read assay was used to sequence the DNA from cultured CD4+ T cells. TCRdb used MiXCR to reprocess the PCR reads, holding one entry per CDR3 protein. The profile shows 8,000 to 10,000 distinct CDR3 sequences, around 29% of them singletons. For these TCRs, the target antigens are not known. Described treatment: roughly ten-day PBMC culture with coronavirus spike peptide pools or control peptides (ViraFEST assay). Specimen: cultured CD4+ T cells from blood. The receptors here all came from a human donor with COVID-19.

The chain combines TRBV4-2 with TRBJ1-6; D is undetermined. CDR3 size: 14 residues. Germline lookup yields CDR1 LGHNA and CDR2 YNFKEQ. V was trimmed by 4 bases and J by 7 bases, leaving 11 bases between them. CDR3 nucleotides: TGTGCCAGCAGCCCCCGGGGTATGAATTCACCCCTCCACTTT. Encoded protein: CASSPRGMNSPLHF.

This clonotype was observed a handful of times. The chain uses TRBV6-5 and TRBJ1-1, with TRBD1 identical over 7 bases. CDR1 and CDR2 (germline): MNHEY, SVGAGI. The CDR3 extends over 15 amino acids. The V segment lost 4 bases and the J segment 1 base; nucleotides outside the gene matches: 6. In DNA, the CDR3 is TGTGCCAGCAGTTTAGGGGGCGGTTCGAACACTGAAGCTTTCTTT. Its protein product is CASSLGGGSNTEAFF.

The chain combines TRBV28 with TRBJ1-1; D uncertain. Trimming removed 3 bases at V and 4 bases at J, with 9 bases between. There are 13 residues in the CDR3. The germline V gene encodes CDR1 MDHEN and CDR2 SYDVKM. Written as DNA, the CDR3 is TGTGCCAGCAGTTTTGTACAGTTCACTGAAGCTTTCTTT. It translates to CASSFVQFTEAFF. Supplemented by reference TRBV28 and TRBJ1-1, the full variable domain reads DVKVTQSSRYLVKRTGEKVFLECVQDMDHENMFWYRQDPGLGLRLIYFSYDVKMKEKGDIPEGYSVSREKKERFSLILESASTNQTSMYLCASSFVQFTEAFFGQGTRLTVV.

The V call is TRBV11-2, the J call TRBJ2-3, with D perhaps given as TRBD1 or TRBD2 (5 bases each). V was cut by 5 bases and J by 0 bases, with 24 bases left in between. There are 19 residues in the CDR3. Germline CDR1 reads SGHAT; CDR2 reads FQNNGV. The CDR3 DNA is TGTGCCAGCAGCCTCCGTCCGACGTACCCGGGACCAAGCACAGATACGCAGTATTTT. Its protein product is CASSLRPTYPGPSTDTQYF.

The V gene is TRBV25-1, the J gene TRBJ2-2, with D maybe TRBD1 (5 bases). The length of the CDR3 is 14 residues. Germline values: CDR1 MGHDK, CDR2 SYGVNS. V dropped 3 bases and J dropped 4 bases, with 9 bases sitting between them. The CDR3 DNA reads TGTGCCAGCAGTGACAGGGTGAGCACCGGGGAGCTGTTTTTT. This translates into CASSDRVSTGELFF. Looking up the rest from reference TRBV25-1 and TRBJ2-2 gives the full variable domain: EADIYQTPRYLVIGTGKKITLECSQTMGHDKMYWYQQDPGMELHLIHYSYGVNSTEKGDLSSESTVSRIRTEHFPLTLESARPSHTSQYLCASSDRVSTGELFFGEGSRLTVL.

This clonotype was seen only a few times. V is TRBV6-2 or TRBV6-3 and J is TRBJ1-6, with a weak D call TRBD1 (6 bases). Germline V gene data show CDR1 as MNHEY and CDR2 as SVGEGT. Trimming left V 2 bases short and J 7 bases short, with 9 bases between. This CDR3 comprises 14 residues. In DNA form, the CDR3 reads TGTGCCAGCAGTTACCAGGGGCTCAATTCACCCCTCCACTTT. It translates to CASSYQGLNSPLHF.

V and J are TRBV18 and TRBJ1-1; 7 bases are a match to TRBD1. CDR1 and CDR2 from the germline V gene are KGHSH and LQKENI. CDR3 length equals 12 residues. The V gene end was trimmed by 3 bases and the J gene end by 5 bases; junction bases not matched to a gene: 0. In nucleotides, the CDR3 is TGTGCCAGCTCACCGACAGGGACTGAAGCTTTCTTT. As protein: CASSPTGTEAFF.

The rearrangement uses TRBV12-3 or TRBV12-4 and TRBJ2-3; perhaps TRBD1 as D (6 bases). There are 14 residues in the CDR3. V was pared by 5 bases and J by 0 bases, with 9 bases between. The CDR3 spells CASSQGQSTDTQYF. Written as DNA, the CDR3 is TGTGCCAGCAGTCAAGGACAGAGCACAGATACGCAGTATTTT.

The genes are TRBV5-1 and TRBJ2-7, with D possibly TRBD1 on 5 matching bases. V shed 0 bases and J shed 2 bases, with 9 bases lying between them. From germline, CDR1 is SGHRS and CDR2 YFSETQ. CDR3 length: 14 amino acids. CDR3 region: CASSLEGATYEQYF. In nucleotides, the CDR3 is TGCGCCAGCAGCTTGGAAGGGGCTACCTACGAGCAGTACTTC.

This chain uses TRBV27 with TRBJ2-5, with TRBD1 matching 9 bases. Germline V CDR1 and CDR2: MNHEY, SMNVEV (reference sequence). V shed 6 bases, J shed 4 bases, and the junction held 9 bases outside the gene matches. The CDR3 runs to 15 residues. The CDR3 loop is CASRNRGRDGETQYF. The CDR3 DNA sequence: TGTGCCAGCAGAAACAGGGGGCGCGATGGAGAGACCCAGTACTTC.

The V call is TRBV9, the J call TRBJ2-5, with 10 bases matching TRBD2. Trimming at V came to 0 bases and at J to 5 bases, leaving 7 bases not matched to a gene. The CDR3 totals 16 residues. Germline V gene sequence: CDR1 SGDLS, CDR2 YYNGEE. The CDR3 sequence: CASSVGSSGGYETQYF. Written as DNA, the CDR3 is TGTGCCAGCAGCGTAGGGTCTAGCGGGGGATATGAGACCCAGTACTTC.

This clonotype has more than one count but fewer than ten. The J gene is TRBJ2-3, the V gene TRBV24-1; D ambiguous. V gave up 4 bases and J gave up 3 bases, with 7 bases separating them. Germline V gene sequence: CDR1 KGHDR, CDR2 SFDVKD. This CDR3 has 13 amino acids. The DNA of the CDR3 is TGTGCCACCAGTGACCCCGCGACAGATACGCAGTATTTT. It encodes CATSDPATDTQYF.

The V and J genes are TRBV5-4 and TRBJ2-2; D gene uncertain. V shed 5 bases and J shed 6 bases, with 14 bases lying between them. CDR3 size: 14 residues. Germline values: CDR1 SGHNT, CDR2 YYREEE (reference sequence). The CDR3 DNA follows: TGTGCCAGCAGTTATACGTCCGTTTCCGGGGAGCTGTTTTTT. Residues: CASSYTSVSGELFF.

This sequence joins TRBV12-3 or TRBV12-4 and TRBJ1-1; D call uncertain. Trimming removed 6 bases from V and 2 bases from J, with 19 bases in between. The CDR3 is made up of 16 amino acids. The CDR3 sequence is CASSLRPLRGNTEAFF. The CDR3 bases are TGTGCCAGCAGCCTCCGACCCCTTCGTGGTAACACTGAAGCTTTCTTT.

This clonotype has only a few counts. The J gene is TRBJ1-5, the V gene TRBV20-1, with 7 positions matching TRBD1. The CDR3 is made up of 12 amino acids. Losses at the gene ends were 7 bases for V and 7 bases for J; bases not matched to a gene: 7. Germline V gene lookup returns CDR1 DFQATT and CDR2 SNEGSKA (reference sequence). This CDR3 is CSGVTGDQPQHF. Written as DNA, the CDR3 is TGCAGTGGGGTTACAGGGGACCAGCCCCAGCATTTT.

The rearrangement links TRBV4-1 to TRBJ1-2; no firm D call. The CDR3 sequence is 14 residues long. Deletions cut 2 bases from V and 4 bases from J, with 11 bases between. Germline V lookup: CDR1 MGHRA, CDR2 YSYEKL. In DNA form, the CDR3 reads TGCGCCAGCAGCCAACAGGACGTCGGCTATGGCTACACCTTC. Protein sequence: CASSQQDVGYGYTF.

This clonotype has a handful of counts. This chain connects TRBV20-1 to TRBJ2-2, with TRBD2 matching over 11 bases. Per germline, CDR1 DFQATT and CDR2 SNEGSKA (reference sequence). The J segment lost 4 bases and the V segment lost 2 bases, leaving 12 bases of the junction unmatched. The CDR3 has 18 residues. The CDR3 bases are TGCAGTGCTAGACCGACTAGCGGGATCCATTGGGGCACCGGGGAGCTGTTTTTT. Translating it yields CSARPTSGIHWGTGELFF.

The chain recombines TRBV6-1 with TRBJ2-5; perhaps TRBD2 as D (5 bases). This CDR3 comprises 13 residues. The V end was cut by 6 bases, the J end by 7 bases, with 15 bases between. CDR1 and CDR2 from the germline V gene are MNHNS and SASEGT. The CDR3 coding sequence is TGTGCCAGCAGGCTACCACTAGAGGCGACCCAGTACTTC. Translated, it gives CASRLPLEATQYF.